The 30 T cell receptor beta chains below all came from one sample that was sequenced in a study of cytomegalovirus exposure and HLA in healthy donors. The PCR made use of 60 Vbeta and 13 Jbeta primers. The repertoire was sequenced with immunoSEQ multiplex PCR; TCRdb's copy has only in-frame clones and lacks some. The profile shows under 150,000 clones, approximately 85% of them singletons. Specimen: PBMCs. Receptors originate from a boy aged 10-17 years in good health and CMV-seronegative.

The chain carries TRBV9 and TRBJ2-7; 9 positions match TRBD1. Per germline, CDR1 SGDLS and CDR2 YYNGEE. This CDR3 has 14 residues. Trimming removed 2 bases from V and 2 bases from J; junction bases left unmatched: 2. Here the CDR3 DNA reads TGTGCCAGCAGCGTCGGGACAGGGCCCTACGAGCAGTACTTC. Its protein is CASSVGTGPYEQYF.

The rearrangement links TRBV5-8 to TRBJ1-1; 7 bases map to TRBD1. CDR1 is SGHTS and CDR2 is YDEGEE in the germline V gene. There are 16 residues in the CDR3. Trimming cost V 1 base and J 4 bases; bases outside gene matches: 10. CDR3 residues: CASSLQFLSGGTEAFF. DNA of the CDR3: TGTGCCAGCAGCTTGCAGTTTTTGTCAGGGGGCACTGAAGCTTTCTTT.

The rearrangement uses TRBV7-9 and TRBJ1-6, with TRBD1 identical over 10 bases. CDR3 length: 16 amino acids. From germline, CDR1 is SEHNR and CDR2 FQNEAQ (reference sequence). V was clipped by 5 bases and J by 8 bases; unmatched bases: 9. The CDR3 DNA reads TGTGCCAGCAGCGGAAGCCCGACAGGGGGCGATTCACCCCTCCACTTT. It codes for CASSGSPTGGDSPLHF.

The chain links TRBV18 to TRBJ1-4; D is perhaps TRBD1 (6 bases). The germline V gene has CDR1 KGHSH and CDR2 LQKENI. The CDR3 loop spans 15 amino acids. Trimming took 2 bases from V and 7 from J, leaving 14 bases between them. CDR3 coding DNA: TGTGCCAGCTCACCAGGGGGGGCCGGCGCTGAAAAACTGTTTTTT. It encodes CASSPGGAGAEKLFF.

This rearrangement joins TRBV4-3 to TRBJ1-2, with D perhaps TRBD1 (6 bases). There are 13 residues in the CDR3. V was cut by 1 base and J by 6 bases, with 9 bases left in between. The germline V gene has CDR1 LGHNA and CDR2 YSLEER. As DNA, the CDR3 is TGCGCCAGCAGCCAAGGCGGGGGGCATGGCTACACCTTC. Its protein product is CASSQGGGHGYTF.

This chain uses TRBV2 with TRBJ2-3; a weak D match, TRBD1 (6 bases). The V and J ends lost 1 base and 6 bases respectively, with 8 bases between them. This CDR3 spans 13 amino acids. CDR1 is SNHLY and CDR2 is FYNNEI in the germline V gene. CDR3 nucleotide sequence: TGTGCCAGCAGTGAAGGGGGGCAGGATACGCAGTATTTT. Protein: CASSEGGQDTQYF.

The V gene is TRBV7-8, the J gene TRBJ2-7; D gene ambiguous. CDR3 length equals 16 residues. CDR1 SGHVS and CDR2 FQNEAQ come from the germline V gene. The germline V and J ends were trimmed by 1 base and 1 base, with 14 bases remaining between them. The CDR3 coding sequence is TGTGCCAGCAGCTTAGGCGGAACTATCACTTCCTACGAGCAGTACTTC. The encoded protein is CASSLGGTITSYEQYF. The full variable domain, its missing parts supplied by reference TRBV7-8 and TRBJ2-7, is GAGVSQSPRYKVAKRGQDVALRCDPISGHVSLFWYQQALGQGPEFLTYFQNEAQLDKSGLPSDRFFAERPEGSVSTLKIQRTQQEDSAVYLCASSLGGTITSYEQYFGPGTRLTVT.

The chain carries TRBV15 and TRBJ1-4; maybe TRBD1 (6 bases). Trimming stripped 5 bases from V and 9 bases from J, with 16 bases between. CDR1 and CDR2 (germline): LNHNV, YYDKDF (reference sequence). This CDR3 is 14 amino acids long. The CDR3 bases are TGTGCCACCAGCCATAACAGGGAAGGGAAAAAACTGTTTTTT. Its translation: CATSHNREGKKLFF.

The V gene is TRBV27, the J gene TRBJ2-6, with TRBD1 matching over 7 bases. Germline V gene sequence: CDR1 MNHEY, CDR2 SMNVEV (reference sequence). The J segment lost 3 bases and the V segment lost 2 bases, leaving 1 base of the junction unmatched. This CDR3 has 15 amino acids. Here the CDR3 reads CASSLRTGGANVLTF. The CDR3 DNA is TGTGCCAGCAGTTTAAGGACAGGTGGGGCCAACGTCCTGACTTTC.

This chain links TRBV14 with TRBJ2-7; 10 bases map to TRBD1. CDR1 is SGHDN, CDR2 FVKESK, per germline. Trimming cost V 0 bases and J 0 bases; bases outside gene matches: 14. This CDR3 spans 20 amino acids. CDR3: CASSQDWGTGASLSSYEQYF. The CDR3 region has the DNA TGTGCCAGCAGCCAAGATTGGGGGACAGGGGCGAGTTTGAGCTCCTACGAGCAGTACTTC.

The rearrangement uses TRBV13 and TRBJ1-2, with D possibly TRBD1 on 5 matching bases. The CDR3 totals 14 residues. In germline, CDR1 is PRHDT, CDR2 FYEKMQ (reference sequence). V was pared by 5 bases and J by 2 bases, with 12 bases between. The CDR3 protein is CASSQRTQNYGYTF. Written as DNA, the CDR3 is TGTGCCAGCAGCCAAAGGACACAAAACTATGGCTACACCTTC.

This clone was seen more than once but under ten times. In DNA form, the CDR3 reads TGTGCCAGCAGCCAAGCAATCGGGGGTTCCCGGGAAAAACTGTTTTTT. This sequence encodes CASSQAIGGSREKLFF. This chain links TRBV4-2 with TRBJ1-4, with D perhaps TRBD1 (5 bases). Per germline, CDR1 LGHNA and CDR2 YNFKEQ. This CDR3 comprises 16 residues. V was shortened by 1 base and J by 8 bases, with 17 bases between the two germline ends.

The rearrangement links TRBV6-5 to TRBJ2-1; possibly TRBD2 for D (7 bases). The CDR3 has 15 amino acids. Trimming took off 10 bases at V and 4 bases at J, with 20 bases between the two ends. CDR1 and CDR2 from the germline V gene are MNHEY and SVGAGI. The chain's CDR3 is CATNTRGGAYNEQFF. As DNA, the CDR3 is TGTGCCACCAATACGAGGGGGGGGGCTTACAATGAGCAGTTCTTC.

This clone came up a few times. The chain joins TRBV4-3 to TRBJ2-1, with a possible D match to TRBD2 (5 bases). The CDR3 sequence is 14 residues long. CDR1 and CDR2 (germline): LGHNA, YSLEER. The V end lost 4 bases, the J end lost 3 bases, and 10 bases lay between the germline ends. CDR3 DNA sequence: TGCGCCAGCAGCCGGGAGAGGGTCTACAATGAGCAGTTCTTC. This translates into CASSRERVYNEQFF.

J is TRBJ1-2 and V is TRBV5-4; 11 bases line up with TRBD1. In germline, CDR1 is SGHNT, CDR2 YYREEE (reference sequence). Trimming removed 4 bases from V and 8 bases from J; junction bases left unmatched: 10. The CDR3 spans 15 residues. This CDR3 is CASSPGQGAADGYTF. In DNA form, the CDR3 reads TGTGCCAGCAGCCCTGGACAGGGGGCAGCGGACGGCTACACCTTC.

The chain couples TRBV7-9 to TRBJ1-6; the D gene is possibly TRBD1 (5 bases). Germline CDR1 is SEHNR and CDR2 is FQNEAQ (reference sequence). The length of the CDR3 is 12 residues. Trimming stripped 11 bases from V and 6 bases from J, with 11 bases between. This CDR3 is CASGFSNSPLHF. In DNA form, the CDR3 reads TGTGCCTCAGGGTTCTCTAATTCACCCCTCCACTTT.

The chain links TRBV19 to TRBJ2-5, with D perhaps TRBD1 (6 bases). The CDR3 contains 12 residues. The V end was cut by 9 bases, the J end by 4 bases, with 12 bases between. Germline-derived CDR1 and CDR2 are LNHDA and SQIVND (reference sequence). CDR3 sequence reads: CASQGWGETQYF. The CDR3 DNA is TGTGCCAGCCAGGGGTGGGGAGAGACCCAGTACTTC.

The V call is TRBV6-6, the J call TRBJ1-2, with TRBD1 matching 7 bases. V shed 0 bases, J shed 4 bases, and the junction held 2 bases outside the gene matches. The germline V gene encodes CDR1 MNHNY and CDR2 SVGAGI (reference sequence). The CDR3 is 14 residues long. In DNA, the CDR3 is TGTGCCAGCAGTTACTCACAGGGGCCCTATGGCTACACCTTC. Its translation: CASSYSQGPYGYTF.

The J gene is TRBJ1-2, the V gene TRBV6-4; D might be TRBD1 (5 bases). The CDR3 loop spans 13 amino acids. CDR1 is MRHNA and CDR2 is SNTAGT in the germline V gene. Trimming removed 6 bases from V and 6 bases from J, with 14 bases in between. The CDR3: CASRGWPGDGYTF. The CDR3 region has the DNA TGTGCCAGCAGGGGTTGGCCGGGGGATGGCTACACCTTC.

The gene calls are TRBV30 and TRBJ2-1, with TRBD2 matching over 8 bases. V lost 0 bases, J lost 14 bases, and 6 bases stayed unmatched. CDR1 is GTSNPN, CDR2 SVGIG, per germline (reference sequence). This CDR3 region has 12 residues. The CDR3 sequence: CAWSVIGRAEFF. For the CDR3, the DNA is TGTGCCTGGAGTGTTATCGGGAGGGCCGAGTTCTTC.

The chain joins TRBV11-2 to TRBJ2-5, with a tentative D call TRBD1 (6 bases). Trimming left V 3 bases short and J 5 bases short, with 19 bases between. Germline values: CDR1 SGHAT, CDR2 FQNNGV. The CDR3 is 16 residues long. The CDR3 sequence is CASSLGAGPSGETQYF. CDR3 bases: TGTGCCAGCAGCTTGGGGGCAGGACCCTCGGGGGAGACCCAGTACTTC.

This clone was counted only a few times. CDR3 sequence (DNA): TGTGCCAGTAGAACAATACAGGGGGGTCTCTATGGCTACACCTTC. Its protein product is CASRTIQGGLYGYTF. J is TRBJ1-2 and V is TRBV19; 8 bases are a match to TRBD1. V lost 6 bases and J lost 4; bases outside the gene matches: 10. The CDR3 is made up of 15 amino acids. Per germline, CDR1 LNHDA and CDR2 SQIVND (reference sequence).

The chain recombines TRBV19 with TRBJ1-5, with 7 bases fitting TRBD1. Germline lookup yields CDR1 LNHDA and CDR2 SQIVND (reference sequence). The CDR3 runs 16 residues. Trimming removed 3 bases from V and 1 base from J; junction bases left unmatched: 6. CDR3 loop: CASSISGTVSNQPQHF. CDR3 sequence (DNA): TGTGCCAGTAGTATCTCCGGGACAGTAAGCAATCAGCCCCAGCATTTT. Combining the CDR3 with reference TRBV19 and TRBJ1-5 gives the whole variable domain DGGITQSPKYLFRKEGQNVTLSCEQNLNHDAMYWYRQDPGQGLRLIYYSQIVNDFQKGDIAEGYSVSREKKESFPLTVTSAQKNPTAFYLCASSISGTVSNQPQHFGDGTRLSIL.

This rearrangement joins TRBV2 to TRBJ2-1, with 8 positions matching TRBD2. Trimming cost V 7 bases and J 8 bases; bases outside gene matches: 7. CDR1 SNHLY and CDR2 FYNNEI come from the germline V gene. This CDR3 region has 13 residues. CDR3 sequence (DNA): TGTGCCAGCACGGGGGGGGGTCGCGATGAGCAGTTCTTC. This encodes CASTGGGRDEQFF. Full variable domain (outside the CDR3, taken from reference TRBV2 and TRBJ2-1): EPEVTQTPSHQVTQMGQEVILRCVPISNHLYFYWYRQILGQKVEFLVSFYNNEISEKSEIFDDQFSVERPDGSNFTLKIRSTKLEDSAMYFCASTGGGRDEQFFGPGTRLTVL.

J is TRBJ2-7 and V is TRBV27; 10 bases fit TRBD1. Trimming took 8 bases from V and 2 from J; bases not matched to a gene: 6. This CDR3 region has 14 residues. Germline V gene sequence: CDR1 MNHEY, CDR2 SMNVEV (reference sequence). DNA of the CDR3: TGTGCCAGCGCGGGACAGGGGAAACCCTACGAGCAGTACTTC. Translation gives CASAGQGKPYEQYF.

V gene TRBV14 combines with J gene TRBJ2-5, with D maybe TRBD1 (6 bases). The ends were cut back, 4 bases at V and 2 bases at J, with 11 bases in the middle. CDR3 size: 14 residues. Germline V gene data show CDR1 as SGHDN and CDR2 as FVKESK. CDR3 region: CASSPKDRQETQYF. The CDR3 nucleotides are TGTGCCAGCAGCCCTAAAGACAGGCAAGAGACCCAGTACTTC.

The chain has TRBV27 and TRBJ1-6; TRBD1 aligns across 7 bases. The CDR3 runs 19 residues. Trimming took 6 bases from V and 10 from J; bases not matched to a gene: 24. Looked up from germline, CDR1 is MNHEY and CDR2 is SMNVEV (reference sequence). Here the CDR3 reads CASRRLPLNRTGPYSPLHF. CDR3 nucleotides: TGTGCCAGCAGACGTCTACCCCTTAACCGGACAGGCCCTTACTCACCCCTCCACTTT.

The chain is built from TRBV29-1 and TRBJ2-1; TRBD2 matches 8 bases. The CDR3 length is 14 residues. The V and J ends lost 2 bases and 4 bases, in that order; junction bases with no gene match: 4. Germline assignment: CDR1 SQVTM and CDR2 ANQGSEA. The CDR3 here is CSVERLAGYNEQFF. The DNA of the CDR3 is TGCAGCGTTGAACGGCTAGCGGGTTACAATGAGCAGTTCTTC.

The CDR3 loop is CAWSVLQSYNEQFF. The CDR3 nucleotides are TGTGCCTGGAGTGTTCTACAGTCCTACAATGAGCAGTTCTTC. The gene calls are TRBV30 and TRBJ2-1; D not resolved. V was cut by 0 bases and J by 1 base, with 7 bases left in between. This CDR3 comprises 14 residues. CDR1 GTSNPN and CDR2 SVGIG come from the germline V gene (reference sequence). Using reference TRBV30 and TRBJ2-1 for the parts outside the CDR3, the full variable domain is SQTIHQWPATLVQPVGSPLSLECTVEGTSNPNLYWYRQAAGRGLQLLFYSVGIGQISSEVPQNLSASRPQDRQFILSSKKLLLSDSGFYLCAWSVLQSYNEQFFGPGTRLTVL.

V usage is TRBV5-1 and J usage is TRBJ1-5; a weak D match, TRBD1 (6 bases). Trimming took off 4 bases at V and 4 bases at J, with 12 bases between the two ends. Germline loops: CDR1 SGHRS, CDR2 YFSETQ. The CDR3 is 14 amino acids. The DNA of the CDR3 is TGCGCCAGCAGCCCAGGGGTAGGGAATCAGCCCCAGCATTTT. Residues: CASSPGVGNQPQHF.